These 24 T cell receptor beta chains were all obtained from the same sample, sequenced in a study of post-analysis software for immune sequencing data. Regarding the study as a whole: Compared with controls, patients had more of 4 to 6 TRBV segments, including TRBV5-6, TRBV5-1 and TRBV20-1.

These receptors have no known antigen. Built from TCR beta cDNA, the libraries had unique molecular identifiers in them. TCRdb independently ran MiXCR on the PCR reads; one entry per CDR3 protein. The sample has 380,000 or so distinct CDR3 sequences; about a third are singletons. The sequenced sample consisted of blood. These receptors all stem from a girl aged 10-17 years with multiple sclerosis.

A few counts support this clonotype. The rearrangement joins TRBV12-3 or TRBV12-4 to TRBJ1-3; no reliable D call. The CDR3 is 12 amino acids. Deletions cut 7 bases from V and 4 bases from J, with 8 bases between. The chain's CDR3 is CASKEHGNTIYF. The CDR3 DNA is TGTGCCAGCAAGGAACACGGAAACACCATATATTTT.

This clonotype was observed a handful of times. CDR3 sequence reads: CAISESTTGAYNSPLHF. In nucleotides, the CDR3 is TGTGCCATCAGTGAGTCCACGACAGGGGCTTATAATTCACCCCTCCACTTT. The rearrangement joins TRBV10-3 to TRBJ1-6, with 8 nucleotides matching TRBD1. Germline loops: CDR1 ENHRY, CDR2 SYGVKD. The CDR3 sequence is 17 residues long. V was clipped by 0 bases and J by 4 bases; unmatched bases: 5.

A few counts support this clonotype. Here the CDR3 reads CSVTGYYGYTF. The CDR3 DNA reads TGCAGCGTTACAGGTTACTATGGCTACACCTTC. This chain joins TRBV29-1 and TRBJ1-2, with D perhaps TRBD1 (5 bases). The CDR3 has 11 amino acids. V was shortened by 5 bases and J by 3 bases, with 7 bases between the two germline ends. CDR1 and CDR2 (germline): SQVTM, ANQGSEA.

This rearrangement joins TRBV6-2 or TRBV6-3 to TRBJ2-2; no reliable D call. This CDR3 is built from 16 residues. Trimming removed 0 bases at V and 3 bases at J, with 11 bases between. The germline V gene has CDR1 MNHEY and CDR2 SVGEGT. The DNA of the CDR3 is TGTGCCAGCAGTTACTCACCACTGAGAGACACCGGGGAGCTGTTTTTT. This codes for CASSYSPLRDTGELFF.

V is TRBV27 and J is TRBJ1-4, with 7 positions matching TRBD1. V shed 5 bases, J shed 3 bases, and the junction held 9 bases outside the gene matches. There are 16 residues in the CDR3. In germline, CDR1 is MNHEY, CDR2 SMNVEV (reference sequence). CDR3 bases: TGTGCCAGCAGTCCCCGAAACAGGGGTGCTAATGAAAAACTGTTTTTT. Amino acid sequence: CASSPRNRGANEKLFF.

V usage is TRBV28 and J usage is TRBJ2-7, with D possibly TRBD2 on 6 matching bases. The germline CDR1 and CDR2 sequences are MDHEN and SYDVKM. Between the trimmed V and J ends, which lost 3 bases and 2 bases, there was a span of 17 bases. This CDR3 contains 16 residues. The CDR3 is CASSLGLQRGTYEQYF. CDR3 bases: TGTGCCAGCAGTTTGGGACTGCAACGAGGTACCTACGAGCAGTACTTC.

The V and J genes are TRBV5-1 and TRBJ1-2, with TRBD1 as a possible D gene (6 bases). The CDR3 spans 14 residues. Germline loops: CDR1 SGHRS, CDR2 YFSETQ. Trimming removed 2 bases at V and 4 bases at J, with 12 bases between. The CDR3 here is CASSFTGIGYGYTF. The CDR3 region has the DNA TGCGCCAGCAGCTTCACAGGGATTGGCTATGGCTACACCTTC.

As regards this clonotype: A read error may account for a junction end that differs from germline. CDR3 in amino acids: CANSLPGQTNYGYTF. The CDR3, as DNA: TGTGCCAACAGTTTACCGGGACAGACTAACTATGGCTACACCTTC. The V and J genes are TRBV28 and TRBJ1-2; 7 bases align to TRBD1. Germline V lookup: CDR1 MDHEN, CDR2 SYDVKM. The CDR3 is 15 amino acids.

Only a few counts were recorded for this clonotype. The chain couples TRBV12-3 or TRBV12-4 to TRBJ2-3; D call uncertain. V was cut by 5 bases and J by 4 bases, with 22 bases left in between. The CDR3 runs to 17 residues. CDR3 residues: CASSTLRKNLGADTQYF. The CDR3 region has the DNA TGTGCCAGCAGTACTCTTCGGAAAAACCTGGGCGCAGATACGCAGTATTTT.

The chain joins TRBV12-3 or TRBV12-4 to TRBJ2-5; no reliable D call. V was trimmed by 4 bases and J by 5 bases, leaving 11 bases between them. The length of the CDR3 is 13 residues. The CDR3 sequence: CASSWAAYETQYF. CDR3 bases: TGTGCCAGCAGTTGGGCGGCGTATGAGACCCAGTACTTC.

This chain links TRBV4-3 with TRBJ1-6; D is ambiguous. Trimming removed 0 bases from V and 6 bases from J, with 9 bases in between. Per the germline V gene, CDR1 is LGHNA and CDR2 is YSLEER. This CDR3 is 15 amino acids long. The CDR3 loop is CASSQEVVGNSPLHF. The CDR3 nucleotides read TGCGCCAGCAGCCAAGAGGTGGTTGGTAATTCACCCCTCCACTTT.

The chain couples TRBV18 to TRBJ2-7, with D perhaps given as TRBD1 or TRBD2 (5 bases each). This CDR3 comprises 15 residues. Per germline, CDR1 KGHSH and CDR2 LQKENI. Deletions cut 4 bases from V and 1 base from J, with 14 bases between. CDR3 nucleotides: TGTGCCAGCTCACAAGTCGGGGCAGGGTCCTACGAGCAGTACTTC. It encodes CASSQVGAGSYEQYF.

This clonotype was found a few times. The genes are TRBV5-1 and TRBJ2-4; D may match TRBD1 or TRBD2 (6 bases each). CDR1 is SGHRS and CDR2 is YFSETQ in the germline V gene. V dropped 7 bases and J dropped 6 bases, with 11 bases sitting between them. CDR3 length: 12 residues. The CDR3 coding sequence is TGCGCCAGCTGGGAGGACAGAAACATTCAGTACTTC. Amino acids: CASWEDRNIQYF. The full variable domain, in which reference TRBV5-1 and TRBJ2-4 provide the parts outside the CDR3, is KAGVTQTPRYLIKTRGQQVTLSCSPISGHRSVSWYQQTPGQGLQFLFEYFSETQRNKGNFPGRFSGRQFSNSRSEMNVSTLELGDSALYLCASWEDRNIQYFGAGTRLSVL.

The table lists this clonotype with a few counts. J is TRBJ2-7 and V is TRBV7-2; a weak D match, TRBD2 (5 bases). Trimming removed 5 bases from V and 2 bases from J, with 16 bases in between. The CDR3 has 15 residues. Germline assignment: CDR1 SGHTA and CDR2 FQGNSA. CDR3 bases: TGTGCCAGCAGCGGCTATCCCCGGACTGCCTACGAGCAGTACTTC. Translation gives CASSGYPRTAYEQYF.

This chain connects TRBV6-5 to TRBJ1-1; TRBD1 matches at 7 bases. The V gene's germline CDR1 is MNHEY and CDR2 SVGAGI. The CDR3 extends over 13 amino acids. The ends lost 7 bases at V and 7 bases at J; junction bases unmatched: 9. This chain's CDR3 is CASTLDRDSEAFF. DNA of the CDR3: TGTGCCAGCACCCTGGACCGGGACAGTGAAGCTTTCTTT.

The chain links TRBV7-9 to TRBJ2-7; D not certain. Near its end, the DNA agrees better with TRBJ2-5, so the J call may be wrong. Germline CDR1 and CDR2: SEHNR and FQNEAQ (reference sequence). CDR3 length: 11 residues. The CDR3 is CASSHSETQYF. In DNA form, the CDR3 reads TGTGCCAGCAGTCATAGCGAGACCCAGTACTTC.

As concerns this clonotype: A much larger clone lies a single base off, so this may be a read error. This chain connects TRBV12-3 or TRBV12-4 to TRBJ2-5; tentative D call: TRBD2 (5 bases). CDR3 length: 13 residues. CDR3 sequence reads: CAGSWPGQETQYF. CDR3 in DNA: TGTGCCGGCAGTTGGCCGGGGCAAGAGACCCAGTACTTC.

A few counts support this clonotype. V and J are TRBV7-2 and TRBJ2-5; the match to TRBD2 covers 9 bases. V shed 5 bases and J 5 bases; nucleotides not matched to a gene: 12. CDR1 is SGHTA and CDR2 is FQGNSA in the germline V gene. CDR3 length: 16 residues. The CDR3 DNA is TGTGCCAGCAGCCCCTCCCTAGCGGGGAGTCAGGAGACCCAGTACTTC. It codes for CASSPSLAGSQETQYF.

The rearrangement uses TRBV5-6 and TRBJ2-5; D tentatively reads TRBD1 or TRBD2 (6 bases each). Per germline, CDR1 SGHDT and CDR2 YYEEEE. V lost 3 bases and J lost 9, with 15 bases in between. The CDR3 has 13 amino acids. The CDR3 is CASSSPPGAPQYF. CDR3 in DNA: TGTGCCAGCAGCTCCCCCCCGGGGGCACCCCAGTACTTC.

This chain uses TRBV11-2 with TRBJ1-6; D unclear. Germline V CDR1 and CDR2: SGHAT, FQNNGV. There are 16 residues in the CDR3. With 3 bases removed from V and 10 bases from J, the gap between germline ends came to 19 bases. CDR3: CASSLGHSLEGSPLHF. The CDR3 DNA reads TGTGCCAGCAGCTTGGGTCATTCCCTAGAGGGATCACCCCTCCACTTT.

V gene TRBV5-1 combines with J gene TRBJ2-7; no clear D gene. V was trimmed by 4 bases and J by 2 bases, leaving 10 bases between them. CDR1 is SGHRS and CDR2 is YFSETQ in the germline V gene. The CDR3 is made up of 13 amino acids. CDR3 sequence reads: CASSRADAYEQYF. In DNA, the CDR3 is TGCGCCAGCAGCCGGGCAGATGCCTACGAGCAGTACTTC.

This clonotype was seen more than once but under ten times. The chain uses TRBV29-1 and TRBJ2-1, with a weak D call TRBD2 (5 bases). This CDR3 comprises 16 residues. Germline V CDR1 and CDR2: SQVTM, ANQGSEA. Trimming left V 5 bases short and J 3 bases short, with 20 bases between. For the CDR3, the DNA is TGCAGCGTTCATCTTTCCGAGGACCGGGACTACAATGAGCAGTTCTTC. Translating it yields CSVHLSEDRDYNEQFF.

The rearrangement uses TRBV29-1 and TRBJ2-3; D may be TRBD1 or TRBD2 (5 bases each). Germline CDR1 is SQVTM and CDR2 is ANQGSEA. V shed 7 bases and J shed 4 bases, with 18 bases lying between them. The CDR3 totals 14 residues. This chain's CDR3 is CSAEGGGMPDTQYF. DNA of the CDR3: TGCAGCGCCGAAGGTGGGGGAATGCCAGATACGCAGTATTTT.

This clonotype occurred many times. V is TRBV29-1 and J is TRBJ2-5; D gene ambiguous. Germline CDR1 and CDR2: SQVTM and ANQGSEA. The CDR3 runs to 14 residues. Trimming took off 4 bases at V and 0 bases at J, with 12 bases between the two ends. CDR3 bases: TGCAGCGTTGCCCTTGGGTGGTACCAAGAGACCCAGTACTTC. Amino acids: CSVALGWYQETQYF.